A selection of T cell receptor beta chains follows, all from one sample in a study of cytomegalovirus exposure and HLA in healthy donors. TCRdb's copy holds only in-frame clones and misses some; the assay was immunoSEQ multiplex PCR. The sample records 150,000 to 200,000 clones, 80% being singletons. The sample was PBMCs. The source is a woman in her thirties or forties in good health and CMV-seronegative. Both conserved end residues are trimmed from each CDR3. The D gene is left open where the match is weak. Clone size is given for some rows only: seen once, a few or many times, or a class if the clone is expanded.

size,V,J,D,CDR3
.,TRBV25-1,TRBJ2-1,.,ASSIGGGAYNEQF
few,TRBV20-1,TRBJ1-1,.,SAQGHEAF
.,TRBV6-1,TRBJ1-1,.,ASSEGRWRGTEAF
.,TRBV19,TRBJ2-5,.,ASSISTGQETQY
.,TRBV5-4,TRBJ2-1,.,ASSLSGSGEQF
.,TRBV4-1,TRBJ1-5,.,ASSQDPVNQPQH
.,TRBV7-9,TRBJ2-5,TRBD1,ASSWRAGGQETQY
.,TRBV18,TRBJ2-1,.,ASSPPQGAGPRSSYNEQF
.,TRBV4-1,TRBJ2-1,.,ASSRNGVHNEQF
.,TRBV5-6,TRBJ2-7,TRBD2,ASRGAGSSYEQY
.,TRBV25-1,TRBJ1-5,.,ASSDTQGNQPQH
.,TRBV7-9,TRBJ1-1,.,ASSLGTLNTEAF
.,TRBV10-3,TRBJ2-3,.,AISVRDFGTDTQY
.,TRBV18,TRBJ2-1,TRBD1,ASSPPLGQVNEQF
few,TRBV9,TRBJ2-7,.,ASSVWRPTYEQY
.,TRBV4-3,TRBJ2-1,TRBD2,ASSSTSGNLF
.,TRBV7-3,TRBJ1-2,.,ASSLGVGALNGYT
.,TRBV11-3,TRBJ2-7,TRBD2,ASSSQGLPSYEQY
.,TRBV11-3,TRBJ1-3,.,ASSLDGVGNTIY
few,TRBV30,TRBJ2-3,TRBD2,AWSDLAGGTQY
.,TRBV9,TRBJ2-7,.,ASSVAPGAYEQY
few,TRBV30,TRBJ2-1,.,AWSVRGFKYSYNEQF
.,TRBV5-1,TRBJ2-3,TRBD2,ASSPVGWAGVGDTQY
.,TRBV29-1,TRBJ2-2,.,SVRSGPGELF
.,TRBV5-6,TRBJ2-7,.,ASSLASSYEQY
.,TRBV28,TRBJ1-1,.,ASSFRGNTEAF
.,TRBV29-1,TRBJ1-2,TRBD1,SASGQGKLGYT
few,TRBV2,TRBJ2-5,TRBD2,ASSGIAGRVFLETQY
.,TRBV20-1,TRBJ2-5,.,SAEPRGTQY
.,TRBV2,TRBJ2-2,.,ASSETHGTGELF
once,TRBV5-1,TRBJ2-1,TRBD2,ASSLLSSGSKNEQF
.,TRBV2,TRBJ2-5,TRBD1,ASSVWQGVETQY
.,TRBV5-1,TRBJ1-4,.,ASSLAGGTINEKLF
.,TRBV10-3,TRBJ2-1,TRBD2,AISGSYDEQF
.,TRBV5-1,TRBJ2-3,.,ASTRGDTGDTQY
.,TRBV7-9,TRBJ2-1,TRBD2,ASSLGGSRGGVEQF
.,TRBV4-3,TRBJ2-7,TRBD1,ASSQEAGGIYEQY
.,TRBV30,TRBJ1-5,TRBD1,AWSVPGGIQPQH
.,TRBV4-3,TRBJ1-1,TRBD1,ASSYSSRSGTGETF
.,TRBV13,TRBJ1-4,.,ASSLRGGGTEKLF
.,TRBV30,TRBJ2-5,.,AWGQYQETQY